Listed here are 29 T cell receptor beta chains from one sample, sequenced in a study of blood T cell repertoires in COVID-19. TCRdb's table, derived via immunoSEQ multiplex PCR, lists solely in-frame clones and lacks some. Among around 300,000 clones, over 75% were seen once, and the ten largest hold approximately 5.3%. The sample consisted of PBMCs or T cells enriched from blood (not recorded which). The receptors derive from a woman aged 30 to 39 who had recovered from COVID-19.

V and J are TRBV4-1 and TRBJ2-7; TRBD2 agrees at 7 bases. V lost 1 base and J lost 0; bases outside the gene matches: 9. This CDR3 is 17 amino acids long. Germline lookup yields CDR1 MGHRA and CDR2 YSYEKL. Here the CDR3 DNA reads TGCGCCAGCAGCCAAGCGGTTGCGGGGGACCCCTCCTACGAGCAGTACTTC. The encoded protein is CASSQAVAGDPSYEQYF.

The chain employs TRBV11-2 and TRBJ2-3, with TRBD2 as a possible D gene (7 bases). Looked up from germline, CDR1 is SGHAT and CDR2 is FQNNGV. V was cut by 2 bases and J by 5 bases, with 14 bases left in between. This CDR3 contains 15 residues. The CDR3 spells CASSLQGGRGDTQYF. The CDR3 DNA sequence: TGTGCCAGCAGCTTACAAGGGGGGAGGGGAGATACGCAGTATTTT.

V gene TRBV4-3 combines with J gene TRBJ2-1, with TRBD2 matching over 9 bases. The V segment lost 0 bases and the J segment 2 bases; nucleotides outside the gene matches: 5. This CDR3 has 17 residues. The germline V gene has CDR1 LGHNA and CDR2 YSLEER. The CDR3 DNA follows: TGCGCCAGCAGCCAAGATCGAGCGGGGGGCCCCTACAATGAGCAGTTCTTC. Residues: CASSQDRAGGPYNEQFF.

V and J are TRBV27 and TRBJ1-5; TRBD1 aligns across 7 bases. Germline CDR1 reads MNHEY; CDR2 reads SMNVEV (reference sequence). V lost 3 bases to trimming and J lost 6 bases; unmatched junction nucleotides: 8. The CDR3 consists of 15 residues. CDR3 bases: TGTGCCAGCAGTTTGAGCAGGGGGTTCGGTCAGCCCCAGCATTTT. This encodes CASSLSRGFGQPQHF.

The chain couples TRBV5-6 to TRBJ2-7, with a weak D call TRBD2 (5 bases). Germline V CDR1 and CDR2: SGHDT, YYEEEE. The CDR3 consists of 13 residues. The V and J ends lost 4 bases and 3 bases respectively, with 11 bases between them. Written as DNA, the CDR3 is TGTGCCAGCAGCCTGCGGGTCTACTACGAGCAGTACTTC. This encodes CASSLRVYYEQYF. The entire variable domain, with the rest obtained from reference TRBV5-6 and TRBJ2-7, is as follows: DAGVTQSPTHLIKTRGQQVTLRCSPKSGHDTVSWYQQALGQGPQFIFQYYEEEERQRGNFPDRFSGHQFPNYSSELNVNALLLGDSALYLCASSLRVYYEQYFGPGTRLTVT.

The V gene is TRBV12-3 or TRBV12-4, the J gene TRBJ1-5; a weak D match, TRBD1 (6 bases). Trimming pared 8 bases from V and 2 bases from J, leaving 7 bases between. The CDR3 runs to 12 residues. In DNA form, the CDR3 reads TGTGCCAGCCACAGGGGCAATCAGCCCCAGCATTTT. Its protein is CASHRGNQPQHF.

This chain joins TRBV5-1 and TRBJ1-2; 7 nucleotides agree with TRBD1. The CDR3 runs to 14 residues. The V segment lost 1 base and the J segment 4 bases; nucleotides outside the gene matches: 4. The germline V gene encodes CDR1 SGHRS and CDR2 YFSETQ. CDR3 nucleotide sequence: TGCGCCAGCAGCTTGCAGGGGGAAAGCTATGGCTACACCTTC. Translating it yields CASSLQGESYGYTF.

The rearrangement joins TRBV2 to TRBJ1-2, with TRBD1 matching over 7 bases. The CDR3 runs 13 residues. CDR1 and CDR2 (germline): SNHLY, FYNNEI. V lost 8 bases, J lost 6 bases, and 9 bases stayed unmatched. The CDR3: CASGGTASNGYTF. As DNA, the CDR3 is TGTGCCAGCGGTGGGACAGCAAGCAATGGCTACACCTTC.

The chain employs TRBV25-1 and TRBJ1-6; 11 nucleotides match TRBD1. CDR3 length: 15 amino acids. Trimming took 1 base from V and 9 from J; bases not matched to a gene: 2. The germline gives CDR1 MGHDK, CDR2 SYGVNS. CDR3 in amino acids: CASSEWGQGVSPLHF. DNA of the CDR3: TGTGCCAGCAGTGAATGGGGACAGGGGGTTTCACCCCTCCACTTT.

The V and J genes are TRBV3-1 (or the pseudogene TRBV3-2) and TRBJ2-5, with a possible D match to TRBD1 (7 bases). The CDR3 totals 13 residues. In germline, CDR1 is LGHDT, CDR2 YNNKEL (reference sequence). V dropped 4 bases and J dropped 7 bases, with 13 bases sitting between them. The CDR3 bases are TGTGCCAGCAGCCCGCCCCAGGGGGGGACCCAGTACTTC. This translates into CASSPPQGGTQYF.

This clone was seen a few times. This rearrangement joins TRBV2 to TRBJ1-1; 7 nucleotides agree with TRBD1. The V and J ends lost 8 bases and 8 bases, in that order; junction bases with no gene match: 11. The CDR3 has 13 residues. Germline V gene data show CDR1 as SNHLY and CDR2 as FYNNEI. For the CDR3, the DNA is TGTGCCAGCGGACGGGACAGCGTGTCAGAAGCTTTCTTT. This sequence encodes CASGRDSVSEAFF.

The chain is built from TRBV7-8 and TRBJ1-2, with TRBD1 identical over 7 bases. The V gene end was trimmed by 1 base and the J gene end by 0 bases; junction bases not matched to a gene: 11. This CDR3 has 18 residues. Per the germline V gene, CDR1 is SGHVS and CDR2 is FQNEAQ. In nucleotides, the CDR3 is TGTGCCAGCAGCTTAGTGACAGGGACGTGGGGTGCTAACTATGGCTACACCTTC. Protein: CASSLVTGTWGANYGYTF.

The CDR3 loop is CASSFWAGRGNSPLHF. CDR3 sequence (DNA): TGTGCCAGCAGTTTTTGGGCCGGCAGGGGAAATTCACCCCTCCACTTT. The chain uses TRBV28 and TRBJ1-6; tentatively, D is TRBD1 (6 bases). The CDR3 has 16 amino acids. V shed 3 bases and J shed 7 bases, with 16 bases lying between them. The germline V gene encodes CDR1 MDHEN and CDR2 SYDVKM.

This rearrangement joins TRBV10-3 to TRBJ2-3; TRBD2 matches 11 bases. The trim removed 0 bases at V and 5 bases at J, leaving 4 bases unmatched. The CDR3 consists of 16 residues. Germline CDR1 is ENHRY and CDR2 is SYGVKD. Written as DNA, the CDR3 is TGTGCCATCAGTGAGTCTTCTAGCGGGGGGAAAGATACGCAGTATTTT. The encoded protein is CAISESSSGGKDTQYF.

This clone was found once. The chain carries TRBV4-1 and TRBJ2-3; TRBD2 aligns across 13 bases. Germline assignment: CDR1 MGHRA and CDR2 YSYEKL. CDR3 length equals 17 residues. J lost 2 bases, V lost 1 base, and 3 bases had no gene match. CDR3 sequence: CASSQGGTSGVTDTQYF. DNA of the CDR3: TGCGCCAGCAGCCAAGGAGGGACTAGCGGGGTCACAGATACGCAGTATTTT.

This chain joins TRBV11-2 and TRBJ1-1, with D perhaps matching TRBD1 (5 bases). V lost 4 bases to trimming and J lost 6 bases, with 15 bases between them. Germline loops: CDR1 SGHAT, CDR2 FQNNGV. The CDR3 is 14 residues long. The CDR3 spells CASSYAWGGAEAFF. The CDR3 DNA follows: TGTGCCAGCAGCTACGCCTGGGGGGGGGCTGAAGCTTTCTTT.

The chain is built from TRBV5-4 and TRBJ2-3; D is ambiguous. The ends were cut back, 2 bases at V and 1 base at J, with 11 bases in the middle. CDR3 length equals 15 residues. Per the germline V gene, CDR1 is SGHNT and CDR2 is YYREEE (reference sequence). CDR3 sequence: CASSLLDVGTDTQYF. The CDR3 DNA sequence: TGTGCCAGCAGCTTACTCGATGTTGGCACAGATACGCAGTATTTT.

This chain's CDR3 is CASARPGVGSPLHF. In DNA, the CDR3 is TGTGCCAGCGCCCGACCGGGGGTCGGTTCACCCCTCCACTTT. The chain has TRBV11-2 and TRBJ1-6; a possible D gene is TRBD1 (5 bases). This CDR3 is 14 amino acids long. V was cut by 8 bases and J by 9 bases, with 17 bases left in between. Germline values: CDR1 SGHAT, CDR2 FQNNGV.

The V and J genes are TRBV10-1 and TRBJ2-1; 9 bases line up with TRBD2. CDR1 and CDR2 (germline): WNHNN, SYGVQD (reference sequence). This CDR3 has 16 amino acids. J gave up 2 bases and V 5 bases, and 7 bases lay outside the gene matches. The CDR3 protein is CASSLGSGGPYNEQFF. The CDR3 DNA follows: TGCGCCAGCAGTTTAGGGAGCGGGGGGCCCTACAATGAGCAGTTCTTC.

The CDR3 DNA sequence: TGTGCCAGCAGCCCCGGGGGAAGGGACCATCAGCCCCAGCATTTT. Its protein is CASSPGGRDHQPQHF. This chain links TRBV7-9 with TRBJ1-5; D perhaps matches TRBD1 (5 bases). This CDR3 spans 15 amino acids. From germline, CDR1 is SEHNR and CDR2 FQNEAQ (reference sequence). V gave up 5 bases and J gave up 5 bases, with 16 bases separating them.

This sequence joins TRBV19 and TRBJ2-3; TRBD2 might be the D (6 bases). The germline V gene has CDR1 LNHDA and CDR2 SQIVND (reference sequence). Deletions cut 5 bases from V and 2 bases from J, with 17 bases between. The CDR3 contains 16 residues. For the CDR3, the DNA is TGTGCCAGTAGTTCGCGGGACCCCCCCAACACAGATACGCAGTATTTT. Translating gives CASSSRDPPNTDTQYF.

The chain carries TRBV2 and TRBJ1-4; D is ambiguous. Germline loops: CDR1 SNHLY, CDR2 FYNNEI. The CDR3 spans 14 residues. Trimming stripped 6 bases from V and 2 bases from J, with 10 bases between. The CDR3 is CASRVGGTNEKLFF. The CDR3 DNA is TGTGCCAGCAGGGTCGGAGGGACTAATGAAAAACTGTTTTTT. Supplemented by reference TRBV2 and TRBJ1-4, the full variable domain reads EPEVTQTPSHQVTQMGQEVILRCVPISNHLYFYWYRQILGQKVEFLVSFYNNEISEKSEIFDDQFSVERPDGSNFTLKIRSTKLEDSAMYFCASRVGGTNEKLFFGSGTQLSVL.

This clone showed up just a few times. V usage is TRBV6-5 and J usage is TRBJ2-2; a possible D gene is TRBD1 (6 bases). Trimming removed 8 bases from V and 0 bases from J, with 7 bases in between. CDR3 length: 13 amino acids. Per germline, CDR1 MNHEY and CDR2 SVGAGI. CDR3 nucleotide sequence: TGTGCCAGCCACAGGGCGAACACCGGGGAGCTGTTTTTT. Its protein product is CASHRANTGELFF.

This chain links TRBV28 with TRBJ1-1; unclear D gene. Germline V gene data show CDR1 as MDHEN and CDR2 as SYDVKM. The CDR3 loop spans 12 amino acids. The V end was cut by 5 bases, the J end by 11 bases, with 15 bases between. CDR3 protein: CASSVQVPWAFF. The CDR3 nucleotides read TGTGCCAGCAGTGTTCAGGTGCCATGGGCTTTCTTT.

The chain employs TRBV2 and TRBJ2-1; possibly TRBD1 for D (6 bases). The germline V gene encodes CDR1 SNHLY and CDR2 FYNNEI. The CDR3 extends over 15 amino acids. The V end lost 10 bases, the J end lost 4 bases, and 20 bases lay between the germline ends. For the CDR3, the DNA is TGTGCCACCACCGAGGGGGTCCTATCTTACAATGAGCAGTTCTTC. Translated, it gives CATTEGVLSYNEQFF.

The genes are TRBV7-2 and TRBJ1-1; a weak D match, TRBD1 (6 bases). Trimming shortened V by 0 bases and J by 2 bases, and 10 bases separated the two germline ends. Germline V gives CDR1 SGHTA, CDR2 FQGNSA. The CDR3 length is 15 residues. CDR3 protein: CASSLAGGGNTEAFF. CDR3 nucleotides: TGTGCCAGCAGCTTAGCCGGGGGGGGCAACACTGAAGCTTTCTTT.

The chain couples TRBV28 to TRBJ1-4; D call uncertain. The CDR3 consists of 13 residues. Trimming pared 4 bases from V and 8 bases from J, leaving 11 bases between. The germline V gene encodes CDR1 MDHEN and CDR2 SYDVKM. This chain's CDR3 is CASSSTGEEKLFF. CDR3 DNA sequence: TGTGCCAGCAGTTCGACTGGTGAAGAAAAACTGTTTTTT.

V usage is TRBV5-1 and J usage is TRBJ2-3, with 10 bases identical to TRBD2. Germline V CDR1 and CDR2: SGHRS, YFSETQ. The length of the CDR3 is 15 residues. The V segment lost 4 bases and the J segment 6 bases; nucleotides outside the gene matches: 8. The CDR3 sequence: CASSTVAGGADTQYF. CDR3 sequence (DNA): TGCGCCAGCAGCACGGTAGCGGGGGGCGCCGATACGCAGTATTTT.

The gene calls are TRBV9 and TRBJ1-1, with 10 bases aligning to TRBD1. This CDR3 is 18 amino acids long. Germline CDR1 is SGDLS and CDR2 is YYNGEE. V was pared by 0 bases and J by 3 bases, with 11 bases of the junction left unmatched. In DNA form, the CDR3 reads TGTGCCAGCAGCGTAGATGGGACAGGGGCAGAGTCGGACACTGAAGCTTTCTTT. It encodes CASSVDGTGAESDTEAFF. Full variable domain (remainder filled in from reference TRBV9 and TRBJ1-1): DSGVTQTPKHLITATGQRVTLRCSPRSGDLSVYWYQQSLDQGLQFLIQYYNGEERAKGNILERFSAQQFPDLHSELNLSSLELGDSALYFCASSVDGTGAESDTEAFFGQGTRLTVV.